Listed here are 2 T cell receptor beta chains from one sample, sequenced in a study of blood T cell repertoires in COVID-19. Profiled with immunoSEQ multiplex PCR; TCRdb holds only in-frame clones, not every one. The sample consists of around 110,000 clones, approximately 80% of them appearing once. The material sequenced was peripheral blood. The receptors come from a woman aged 55-69 years with acute or convalescent COVID-19.

There are a few counts of this clone. This rearrangement joins TRBV2 to TRBJ2-2; D call uncertain. This CDR3 has 12 residues. The ends were cut back, 8 bases at V and 1 base at J, with 5 bases in the middle. Per the germline V gene, CDR1 is SNHLY and CDR2 is FYNNEI. CDR3 amino acids: CASRENTGELFF. CDR3 nucleotide sequence: TGTGCCAGCCGCGAGAACACCGGGGAGCTGTTTTTT.

This sequence joins TRBV28 and TRBJ1-1; 11 nucleotides align to TRBD1. CDR1 and CDR2 from the germline V gene are MDHEN and SYDVKM. The CDR3 is 14 residues long. The ends lost 6 bases at V and 3 bases at J; junction bases unmatched: 3. In nucleotides, the CDR3 is TGTGCCAGCAGACGGACAGGGGGCCACACTGAAGCTTTCTTT. This sequence encodes CASRRTGGHTEAFF.